This is a list of T cell receptor beta chains from one sample in a study of cytomegalovirus exposure and HLA in healthy donors. The protocol was immunoSEQ multiplex PCR, while the TCRdb copy is restricted to in-frame clones and leaves out a portion. The table records approximately 180,000 clones, around nine tenths of them present only once. Sequencing was carried out using PBMCs. The receptors here all came from a woman in her late teens or twenties in good health and CMV-seronegative. Each CDR3 is given with its conserved first and last residue. A D gene is named only where the DNA matches it firmly. The size of a clone is reported for some rows only, either as once, few or many, or as a class for expanded clones.

J: TRBJ1-1; size: -; D: -; V: TRBV11-3; length: 14; CDR3: CASSWGHRNTEAFF; DNA: TGTGCCAGCAGCTGGGGACACAGGAACACTGAAGCTTTCTTT
J: TRBJ2-5; size: -; D: TRBD2; V: TRBV19; length: 15; CDR3: CASSSRLAGEETQYF; DNA: TGTGCCAGTAGTTCCAGACTAGCGGGAGAAGAGACCCAGTACTTC
J: TRBJ2-1; size: -; D: -; V: TRBV27; length: 16; CDR3: CASSLWEGGPYNEQFF; DNA: TGTGCCAGCAGTTTATGGGAGGGGGGCCCTTACAATGAGCAGTTCTTC
J: TRBJ1-2; size: -; D: TRBD1; V: TRBV5-8; length: 14; CDR3: CASSPQQGTDGYTF; DNA: TGTGCCAGCAGCCCACAACAGGGGACGGATGGCTACACCTTC
J: TRBJ2-1; size: -; D: -; V: TRBV29-1; length: 12; CDR3: CSVSLAANEQFF; DNA: TGCAGCGTTTCCCTGGCGGCCAATGAGCAGTTCTTC
J: TRBJ1-1; size: -; D: -; V: TRBV18; length: 13; CDR3: CASSRTVNTEAFF; DNA: TGTGCCAGCTCACGGACAGTGAACACTGAAGCTTTCTTT
J: TRBJ2-1; size: -; D: -; V: TRBV13; length: 13; CDR3: CASSSLYYNEQFF; DNA: TGTGCCAGCAGCTCCCTCTACTACAATGAGCAGTTCTTC
J: TRBJ2-5; size: -; D: TRBD2; V: TRBV5-1; length: 15; CDR3: CASSSTGLAGETQYF; DNA: TGCGCCAGCAGCTCGACGGGACTAGCGGGGGAGACCCAGTACTTC
J: TRBJ2-1; size: -; D: -; V: TRBV6-5; length: 13; CDR3: CASSYSRGNEQFF; DNA: TGTGCCAGCAGTTACTCAAGGGGCAATGAGCAGTTCTTC
J: TRBJ2-1; size: -; D: TRBD2; V: TRBV28; length: 17; CDR3: CASSLTSRLAGTDEQFF; DNA: TGTGCCAGCAGCTTGACCTCCCGACTAGCGGGAACGGATGAGCAGTTCTTC
J: TRBJ2-2; size: -; D: TRBD2; V: TRBV25-1; length: 18; CDR3: CASTPGLAGGRNTGELFF; DNA: TGTGCCAGCACCCCCGGGTTAGCGGGGGGGCGGAACACCGGGGAGCTGTTTTTT
J: TRBJ2-5; size: once; D: TRBD1; V: TRBV5-6; length: 14; CDR3: CASSYTGQQETQYF; DNA: TGTGCCAGCAGCTACACGGGACAGCAAGAGACCCAGTACTTC
J: TRBJ2-3; size: -; D: TRBD1; V: TRBV2; length: 15; CDR3: CAREGQGAQIDTQYF; DNA: TGTGCCAGAGAGGGACAGGGGGCGCAAATAGATACGCAGTATTTT
J: TRBJ2-7; size: -; D: TRBD2; V: TRBV19; length: 15; CDR3: CASSIPGGPSDEQYF; DNA: TGTGCCAGTAGTATCCCGGGGGGACCCTCGGACGAGCAGTACTTC
J: TRBJ1-5; size: -; D: TRBD1; V: TRBV7-2; length: 16; CDR3: CASSLAQRGRNQPQHF; DNA: TGTGCCAGCAGCTTAGCGCAGAGGGGGCGCAATCAGCCCCAGCATTTT
J: TRBJ2-3; size: -; D: TRBD2; V: TRBV9; length: 17; CDR3: CASSVVSGRGFPDTQYF; DNA: TGTGCCAGCAGCGTAGTCAGCGGGAGAGGTTTCCCAGATACGCAGTATTTT
J: TRBJ2-2; size: -; D: -; V: TRBV7-3; length: 16; CDR3: CASSSRGGRGTGELFF; DNA: TGTGCCAGCAGCTCCCGGGGAGGTCGGGGCACCGGGGAGCTGTTTTTT
J: TRBJ2-5; size: -; D: TRBD1; V: TRBV5-1; length: 15; CDR3: CASSAAGTGQETQYF; DNA: TGCGCCAGCAGCGCCGCCGGGACAGGACAAGAGACCCAGTACTTC
J: TRBJ2-7; size: -; D: TRBD1; V: TRBV10-3; length: 16; CDR3: CAISEGQGRPTYEQYF; DNA: TGTGCCATCAGTGAGGGACAGGGGAGACCAACCTACGAGCAGTACTTC
J: TRBJ2-1; size: -; D: TRBD2; V: TRBV18; length: 14; CDR3: CASSLAGGVDEQFF; DNA: TGTGCCAGCTCACTAGCGGGAGGGGTGGATGAGCAGTTCTTC
J: TRBJ1-4; size: -; D: TRBD1; V: TRBV27; length: 15; CDR3: CASSLHRDSNEKLFF; DNA: TGTGCCAGCAGTTTACACCGGGACAGTAATGAAAAACTGTTTTTT
J: TRBJ2-5; size: -; D: TRBD1; V: TRBV7-7; length: 13; CDR3: CASSLGTERTQYF; DNA: TGTGCTAGCAGCCTAGGGACAGAGAGGACCCAGTACTTC
J: TRBJ2-1; size: -; D: -; V: TRBV6-1; length: 15; CDR3: CASTLSRQPADEQFF; DNA: TGTGCCAGCACCCTGAGTAGACAACCGGCAGATGAGCAGTTCTTC
J: TRBJ2-7; size: -; D: -; V: TRBV11-2; length: 14; CDR3: CASSPDRGFYEQYF; DNA: TGTGCCAGCAGCCCGGACAGAGGATTCTACGAGCAGTACTTC
J: TRBJ2-7; size: -; D: -; V: TRBV7-2; length: 14; CDR3: CASSSDTTSYEQYF; DNA: TGTGCCAGCAGCTCAGACACGACCTCCTACGAGCAGTACTTC
J: TRBJ1-2; size: once; D: TRBD1; V: TRBV27; length: 14; CDR3: CASSPGQGNYGYTF; DNA: TGTGCCAGCAGCCCCGGACAGGGGAACTATGGCTACACCTTC
J: TRBJ1-2; size: -; D: -; V: TRBV7-2; length: 13; CDR3: CASSPRGGYGYTF; DNA: TGTGCCAGCAGCCCAAGGGGGGGGTATGGCTACACCTTC
J: TRBJ2-2; size: -; D: -; V: TRBV30; length: 15; CDR3: CAWRRSGMPTGELFF; DNA: TGTGCCTGGAGAAGATCCGGGATGCCCACCGGGGAGCTGTTTTTT
J: TRBJ1-2; size: -; D: -; V: TRBV10-3; length: 11; CDR3: CAISVGGGYTF; DNA: TGTGCCATCAGTGTGGGAGGTGGCTACACCTTC
J: TRBJ2-1; size: -; D: TRBD2; V: TRBV7-3; length: 15; CDR3: CASSFAGGGYNEQFF; DNA: TGTGCCAGCAGCTTCGCGGGGGGGGGTTACAATGAGCAGTTCTTC
J: TRBJ2-7; size: -; D: -; V: TRBV5-5; length: 15; CDR3: CASSLFRDPSYEQYF; DNA: TGTGCCAGCAGCTTGTTCCGAGATCCATCCTACGAGCAGTACTTC
J: TRBJ1-5; size: -; D: -; V: TRBV19; length: 14; CDR3: CASSIVAGDQPQHF; DNA: TGTGCCAGTAGTATAGTGGCAGGGGATCAGCCCCAGCATTTT
J: TRBJ1-2; size: -; D: -; V: TRBV11-3; length: 12; CDR3: CASSPPGGGYTF; DNA: TGTGCCAGCAGCCCACCCGGGGGTGGCTACACCTTC
J: TRBJ1-6; size: -; D: -; V: TRBV14; length: 14; CDR3: CASSQYNRNSPLHF; DNA: TGTGCCAGCAGCCAATATAATCGGAATTCACCCCTCCACTTT
J: TRBJ2-7; size: -; D: TRBD2; V: TRBV7-9; length: 17; CDR3: CASSLDPTSGGAYEQYF; DNA: TGTGCCAGCAGCTTAGACCCGACTAGCGGGGGGGCCTACGAGCAGTACTTC
J: TRBJ1-4; size: few; D: -; V: TRBV6-5; length: 14; CDR3: CASSLQDGGGKLFF; DNA: TGTGCCAGCAGTCTGCAGGACGGGGGAGGAAAACTGTTTTTT
J: TRBJ1-2; size: -; D: -; V: TRBV9; length: 15; CDR3: CASSVYGATNYGYTF; DNA: TGTGCCAGCAGCGTATATGGGGCGACTAACTATGGCTACACCTTC
J: TRBJ2-5; size: -; D: -; V: TRBV18; length: 15; CDR3: CASSRVGGTLETQYF; DNA: TGTGCCAGCTCACGAGTTGGCGGGACCCTAGAGACCCAGTACTTC
J: TRBJ2-7; size: -; D: TRBD1; V: TRBV4-1; length: 14; CDR3: CASSPGTGGLEQYF; DNA: TGCGCCAGCAGCCCCGGGACAGGGGGACTCGAGCAGTACTTC
J: TRBJ2-1; size: few; D: TRBD2; V: TRBV10-3; length: 16; CDR3: CAISEPAAGGYNEQFF; DNA: TGTGCCATCAGTGAGCCGGCGGCGGGGGGCTACAATGAGCAGTTCTTC
J: TRBJ2-1; size: -; D: -; V: TRBV7-9; length: 15; CDR3: CASAPQGGSYNEQFF; DNA: TGTGCCAGCGCTCCGCAAGGAGGGTCCTACAATGAGCAGTTCTTC
J: TRBJ1-3; size: -; D: -; V: TRBV29-1; length: 13; CDR3: CSVVGTNGNTIYF; DNA: TGCAGCGTTGTCGGGACAAATGGAAACACCATATATTTT
J: TRBJ2-5; size: -; D: TRBD1; V: TRBV5-4; length: 14; CDR3: CASSLGTVQETQYF; DNA: TGTGCCAGCAGCTTAGGGACAGTCCAAGAGACCCAGTACTTC
J: TRBJ2-1; size: -; D: -; V: TRBV10-2; length: 15; CDR3: CASRVTESSYNEQFF; DNA: TGCGCCAGCAGGGTGACAGAGAGCTCCTACAATGAGCAGTTCTTC
J: TRBJ1-1; size: once; D: -; V: TRBV4-3; length: 16; CDR3: CASSPGGGAFRGEAFF; DNA: TGCGCCAGCAGCCCCGGTGGCGGCGCATTTAGGGGTGAAGCTTTCTTT
J: TRBJ2-7; size: once; D: TRBD1; V: TRBV6-5; length: 14; CDR3: CASSYRDRIYEQYF; DNA: TGTGCCAGCAGTTACAGGGACAGGATCTACGAGCAGTACTTC
J: TRBJ2-1; size: -; D: TRBD1; V: TRBV7-2; length: 15; CDR3: CASSQQGSSYNEQFF; DNA: TGTGCCAGCAGCCAACAGGGGAGCTCCTACAATGAGCAGTTCTTC
J: TRBJ2-1; size: -; D: -; V: TRBV5-1; length: 16; CDR3: CASSSGGGQGRNEQFF; DNA: TGCGCCAGCAGCTCAGGCGGTGGGCAGGGGCGAAATGAGCAGTTCTTC
J: TRBJ2-5; size: -; D: TRBD1; V: TRBV27; length: 11; CDR3: CASSPGTGQYF; DNA: TGTGCCAGCAGTCCGGGGACAGGCCAGTACTTC
J: TRBJ1-5; size: few; D: -; V: TRBV30; length: 14; CDR3: CAWSVQQFNQPQHF; DNA: TGTGCCTGGAGTGTACAACAGTTCAATCAGCCCCAGCATTTT
J: TRBJ2-2; size: -; D: TRBD2; V: TRBV4-1; length: 19; CDR3: CASSRTGTSGSPYTGELFF; DNA: TGCGCCAGCAGCCGCACCGGGACTAGCGGGAGCCCCTACACCGGGGAGCTGTTTTTT
J: TRBJ1-2; size: -; D: TRBD1; V: TRBV5-1; length: 17; CDR3: CASSLGPRQGLNYGYTF; DNA: TGCGCCAGCAGCTTGGGCCCCCGACAGGGCCTTAACTATGGCTACACCTTC